This is a list of T cell receptor beta chains from one sample in a study of T cells in Graves' hyperthyroidism and ophthalmopathy. TCRdb fed the multiplex PCR reads into MiXCR, producing one record per CDR3 protein. The sample holds roughly 530,000 distinct CDR3 sequences, about 15% seen once. Sequencing used blood. The receptors were sampled from a woman aged 18-29 years with Graves' ophthalmopathy. CDR3s include the opening cysteine and the closing phenylalanine or tryptophan. D genes are given only for firm matches. Rows may omit the clone size; those that give it use once, few, many or a size class.

>TRBJ1-3|TRBV9|many|-
CASSVDQGFAGNTIYF
TGTGCCAGCAGCGTCGACCAGGGTTTCGCTGGAAACACCATATATTTT
>TRBJ1-5|TRBV19|-|TRBD1
CASSTGGVGQPQHF
TGTGCCAGTTCTACAGGGGGCGTCGGGCAGCCCCAGCATTTT
>TRBJ2-1|TRBV6-2/TRBV6-3|many|TRBD2
CASSDGEGRDEQFF
TGTGCCAGCAGCGATGGGGAGGGCCGGGATGAGCAGTTCTTC
>TRBJ2-3|TRBV27|-|-
CASSLNREPDTQYF
TGTGCCAGCAGTTTAAACAGGGAACCAGATACGCAGTATTTT
>TRBJ2-2|TRBV19|-|-
CASDLGTGELFF
TGTGCCAGTGACTTGGGCACCGGGGAGCTGTTTTTT
>TRBJ2-3|TRBV12-3/TRBV12-4|few|TRBD1
CASSLGQGPLSTDTQYF
TGTGCCAGCAGTTTAGGACAGGGCCCCTTGTCTACAGATACGCAGTATTTT
>TRBJ1-1|TRBV28|many|TRBD1
CASSLGPGQGYTEAFF
TGTGCCAGCAGTTTAGGGCCGGGACAGGGATACACTGAAGCTTTCTTT
>TRBJ1-1|TRBV6-2/TRBV6-3|many|-
CASSYRPRSANTEAFF
TGTGCCAGCAGTTATCGGCCCCGGAGCGCGAACACTGAAGCTTTCTTT
>TRBJ2-1|TRBV6-5|-|-
CASSFDRSDYNEQFF
TGTGCCAGCAGTTTTGACAGGAGTGACTACAATGAGCAGTTCTTC
>TRBJ2-2|TRBV28|many|-
CASSFTFRDGPAGELFF
TGTGCCAGCAGTTTTACGTTCAGGGATGGACCAGCCGGGGAGCTGTTTTTT
>TRBJ2-2|TRBV6-9|-|-
CASSYYLQGDTGELFF
TGTGCCAGCAGTTACTATTTACAGGGAGACACCGGGGAGCTGTTTTTT
>TRBJ2-7|TRBV6-2/TRBV6-3|many|TRBD1
CASSYRDSSYEQYF
TGTGCCAGCAGTTACCGGGACAGCTCCTACGAGCAGTACTTC
>TRBJ1-1|TRBV5-1|-|-
CASRWGGASTEAFF
TGCGCCAGCAGATGGGGGGGCGCGTCTACTGAAGCTTTCTTT
>TRBJ2-7|TRBV2|-|TRBD1
CASTRRTGGYEQYF
TGTGCCAGCACCCGTAGGACAGGGGGCTACGAGCAGTACTTC
>TRBJ1-1|TRBV19|-|TRBD1
CASSPRGDRGPTEAFF
TGTGCCAGTAGCCCCAGGGGCGACAGGGGGCCAACTGAAGCTTTCTTT
>TRBJ2-2|TRBV15|-|TRBD1
CATRTPDKGATGELFF
TGTGCCACCCGAACTCCCGACAAGGGGGCCACCGGGGAGCTGTTTTTT
>TRBJ1-4|TRBV7-9|few|-
CASSGSAGLNEKLFF
TGTGCCAGCAGCGGCAGCGCGGGGCTTAATGAAAAACTGTTTTTT
>TRBJ1-6|TRBV6-5|few|-
CASSYSNFRNSPLHF
TGTGCCAGCAGTTACTCGAATTTCCGAAATTCACCCCTCCACTTT
>TRBJ2-2|TRBV11-3|many|TRBD2
CASSPPGGGAGTGELFF
TGTGCCAGCAGCCCGCCCGGCGGGGGGGCCGGAACCGGGGAGCTGTTTTTT
>TRBJ2-1|TRBV6-5|few|-
CASSYSRRNEQFF
TGTGCCAGCAGTTACTCCCGGAGGAATGAGCAGTTCTTC
>TRBJ1-1|TRBV28|-|TRBD1
CASTRDRGEAFF
TGTGCCAGCACCAGGGACAGGGGAGAAGCTTTCTTT
>TRBJ2-7|TRBV20-1|-|TRBD2
CSARPGLAGVVYEQYF
TGCAGTGCTAGACCGGGACTAGCGGGAGTGGTCTACGAGCAGTACTTC
>TRBJ2-5|TRBV30|many|TRBD2
CAWSGGLAGGPIETQYF
TGTGCCTGGAGTGGCGGACTAGCGGGGGGGCCGATAGAGACCCAGTACTTC